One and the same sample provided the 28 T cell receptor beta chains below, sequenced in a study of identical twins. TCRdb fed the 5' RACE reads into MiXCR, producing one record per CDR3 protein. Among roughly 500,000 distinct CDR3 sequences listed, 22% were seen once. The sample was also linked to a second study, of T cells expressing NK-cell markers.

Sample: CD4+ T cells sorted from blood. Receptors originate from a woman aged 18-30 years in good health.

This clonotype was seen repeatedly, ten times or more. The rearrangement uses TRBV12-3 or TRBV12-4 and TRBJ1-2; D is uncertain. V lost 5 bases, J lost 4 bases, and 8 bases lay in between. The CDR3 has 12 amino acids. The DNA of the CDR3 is TGTGCCAGCAGTCTGGGGTTCTATGGCTACACCTTC. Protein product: CASSLGFYGYTF.

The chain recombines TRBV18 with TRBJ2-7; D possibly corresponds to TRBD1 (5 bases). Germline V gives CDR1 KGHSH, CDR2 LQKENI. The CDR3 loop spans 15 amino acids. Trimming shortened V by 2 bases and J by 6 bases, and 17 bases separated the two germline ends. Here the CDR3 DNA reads TGTGCCAGCTCACCAAGTACGCAGACAGATAGCGAGCAGTACTTC. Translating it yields CASSPSTQTDSEQYF.

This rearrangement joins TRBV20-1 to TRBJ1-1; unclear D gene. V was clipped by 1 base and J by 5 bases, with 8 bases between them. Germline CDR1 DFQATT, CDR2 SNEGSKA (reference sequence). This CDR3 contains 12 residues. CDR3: CSARVSSTEAFF. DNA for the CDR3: TGCAGTGCTAGAGTCTCCTCAACTGAAGCTTTCTTT.

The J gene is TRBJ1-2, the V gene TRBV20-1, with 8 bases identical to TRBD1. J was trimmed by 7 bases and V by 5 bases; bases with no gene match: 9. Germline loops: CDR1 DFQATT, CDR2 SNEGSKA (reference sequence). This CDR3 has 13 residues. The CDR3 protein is CSAYSGGRIGYTF. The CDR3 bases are TGCAGTGCTTATTCAGGGGGCCGAATTGGCTACACCTTC.

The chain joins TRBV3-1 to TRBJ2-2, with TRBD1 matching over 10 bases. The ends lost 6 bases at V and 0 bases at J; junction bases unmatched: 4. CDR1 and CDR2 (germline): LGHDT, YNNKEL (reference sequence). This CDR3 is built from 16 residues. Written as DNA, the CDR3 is TGTGCCAGCAGACCGGGACAGGGGACGAACACCGGGGAGCTGTTTTTT. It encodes CASRPGQGTNTGELFF.

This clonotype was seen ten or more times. In DNA form, the CDR3 reads TGTGCCAGCAGCCCCTCGGGGAGCTCCTACAATGAGCAGTTCTTC. This encodes CASSPSGSSYNEQFF. V is TRBV12-3 or TRBV12-4 and J is TRBJ2-1; D may be TRBD2 (5 bases). V was cut by 6 bases and J by 0 bases, with 12 bases left in between. The CDR3 runs 15 residues.

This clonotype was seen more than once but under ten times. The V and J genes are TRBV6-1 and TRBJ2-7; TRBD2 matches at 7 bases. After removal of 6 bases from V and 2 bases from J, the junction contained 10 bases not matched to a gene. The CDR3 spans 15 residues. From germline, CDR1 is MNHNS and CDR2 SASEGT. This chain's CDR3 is CASSIMGGVAYEQYF. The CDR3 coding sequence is TGTGCCAGCAGCATCATGGGAGGGGTCGCCTACGAGCAGTACTTC.

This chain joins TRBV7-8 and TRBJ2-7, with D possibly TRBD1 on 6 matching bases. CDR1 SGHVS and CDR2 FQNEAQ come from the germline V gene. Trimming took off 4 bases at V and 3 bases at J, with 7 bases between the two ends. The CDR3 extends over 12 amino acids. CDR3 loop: CASSWTDYEQYF. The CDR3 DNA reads TGTGCCAGCAGCTGGACAGACTACGAGCAGTACTTC.

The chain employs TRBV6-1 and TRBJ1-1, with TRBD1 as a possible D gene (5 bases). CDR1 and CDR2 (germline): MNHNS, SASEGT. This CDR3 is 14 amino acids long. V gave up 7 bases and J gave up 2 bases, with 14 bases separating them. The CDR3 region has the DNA TGTGCCAGCAAGGCTGTCGGGGCAAACACTGAAGCTTTCTTT. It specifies CASKAVGANTEAFF.

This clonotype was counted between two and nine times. CDR3 protein: CASSLRSRNQPQHF. CDR3 DNA: TGTGCCAGCAGTTTAAGGTCCCGGAATCAGCCCCAGCATTTT. V is TRBV27 and J is TRBJ1-5, with no clear D. The V gene lost 2 bases and the J gene lost 4 bases, with 9 bases spanning the gap. The CDR3 covers 14 residues. Germline CDR1 is MNHEY and CDR2 is SMNVEV (reference sequence).

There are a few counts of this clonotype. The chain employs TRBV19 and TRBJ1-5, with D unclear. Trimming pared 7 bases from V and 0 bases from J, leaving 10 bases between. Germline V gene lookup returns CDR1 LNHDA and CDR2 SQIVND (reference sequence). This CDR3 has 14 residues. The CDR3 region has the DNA TGTGCCAGTACTCAGACCTATAGCAATCAGCCCCAGCATTTT. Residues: CASTQTYSNQPQHF.

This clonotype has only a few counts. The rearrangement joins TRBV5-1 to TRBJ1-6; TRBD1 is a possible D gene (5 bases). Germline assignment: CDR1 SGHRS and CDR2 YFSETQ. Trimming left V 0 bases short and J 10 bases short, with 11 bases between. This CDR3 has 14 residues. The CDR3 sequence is CASSLVSGLSPLHF. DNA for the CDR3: TGCGCCAGCAGCTTGGTGTCAGGGTTATCACCCCTCCACTTT.

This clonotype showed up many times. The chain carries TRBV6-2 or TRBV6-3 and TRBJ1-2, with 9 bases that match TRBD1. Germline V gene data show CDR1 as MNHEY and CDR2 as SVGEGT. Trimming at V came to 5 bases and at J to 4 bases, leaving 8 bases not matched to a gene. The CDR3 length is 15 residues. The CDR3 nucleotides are TGTGCCAGCAGTCCAACCGGGACAGGGATCTATGGCTACACCTTC. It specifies CASSPTGTGIYGYTF.

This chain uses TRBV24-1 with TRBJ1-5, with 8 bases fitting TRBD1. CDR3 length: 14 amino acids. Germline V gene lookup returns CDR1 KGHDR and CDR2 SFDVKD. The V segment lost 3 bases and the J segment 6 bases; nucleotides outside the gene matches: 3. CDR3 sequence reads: CATSDPGGGQPQHF. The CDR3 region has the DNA TGTGCCACCAGTGATCCAGGGGGCGGTCAGCCCCAGCATTTT.

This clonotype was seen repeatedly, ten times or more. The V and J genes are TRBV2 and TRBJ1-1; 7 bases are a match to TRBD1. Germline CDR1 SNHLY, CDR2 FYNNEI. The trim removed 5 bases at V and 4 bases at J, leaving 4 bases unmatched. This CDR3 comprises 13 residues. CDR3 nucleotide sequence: TGTGCCAGCAGTCAACAGGGGCCCACTGAAGCTTTCTTT. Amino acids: CASSQQGPTEAFF.

CDR3 sequence (DNA): TGTGCCAGCAGTTTCTCGAGGGACCGAGCTTACGAGCAGTACTTC. Translation gives CASSFSRDRAYEQYF. The chain links TRBV11-2 to TRBJ2-7, with D possibly called TRBD1 or TRBD2 (5 bases each). Trimming cost V 6 bases and J 4 bases, with 19 bases left between them. The CDR3 sequence is 15 residues long. Germline V gives CDR1 SGHAT, CDR2 FQNNGV.

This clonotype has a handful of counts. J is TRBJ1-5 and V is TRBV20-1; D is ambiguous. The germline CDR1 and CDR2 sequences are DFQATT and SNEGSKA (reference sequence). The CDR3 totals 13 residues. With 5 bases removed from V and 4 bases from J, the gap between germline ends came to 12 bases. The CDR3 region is CSAPTGMNQPQHF. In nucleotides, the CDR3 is TGCAGTGCTCCCACGGGGATGAATCAGCCCCAGCATTTT.

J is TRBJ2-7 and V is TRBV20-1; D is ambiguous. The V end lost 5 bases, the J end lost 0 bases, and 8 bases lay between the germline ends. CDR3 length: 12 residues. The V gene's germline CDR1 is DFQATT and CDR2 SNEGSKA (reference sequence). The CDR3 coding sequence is TGCAGTGCTGCGGTGAGCTCCTACGAGCAGTACTTC. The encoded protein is CSAAVSSYEQYF.

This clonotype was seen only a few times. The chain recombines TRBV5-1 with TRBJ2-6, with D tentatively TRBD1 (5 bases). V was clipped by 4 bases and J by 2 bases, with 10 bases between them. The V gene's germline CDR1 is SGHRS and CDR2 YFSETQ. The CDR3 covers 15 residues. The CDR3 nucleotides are TGCGCCAGCAGCCAGGGTAATCCTGGGGCCAACGTCCTGACTTTC. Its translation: CASSQGNPGANVLTF.

Here the CDR3 DNA reads TGTGCCACCAGCAGAGAGGGGGGGTACAATGAGCAGTTCTTC. Amino acid sequence: CATSREGGYNEQFF. This chain connects TRBV15 to TRBJ2-1; 7 bases fit TRBD2. Trimming removed 0 bases from V and 4 bases from J; junction bases left unmatched: 0. There are 14 residues in the CDR3. CDR1 and CDR2 from the germline V gene are LNHNV and YYDKDF (reference sequence).

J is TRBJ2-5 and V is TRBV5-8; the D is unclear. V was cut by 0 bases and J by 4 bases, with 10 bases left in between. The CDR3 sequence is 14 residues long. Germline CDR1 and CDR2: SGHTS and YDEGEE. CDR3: CASSLGVRPETQYF. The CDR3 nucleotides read TGTGCCAGCAGCTTGGGAGTTAGGCCAGAGACCCAGTACTTC.

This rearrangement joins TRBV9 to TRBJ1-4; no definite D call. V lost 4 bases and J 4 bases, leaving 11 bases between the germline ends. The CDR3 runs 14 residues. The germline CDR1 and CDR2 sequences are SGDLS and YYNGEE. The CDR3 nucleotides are TGTGCCAGCAGCACATCGCCTGGTAATGAAAAACTGTTTTTT. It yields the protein CASSTSPGNEKLFF.

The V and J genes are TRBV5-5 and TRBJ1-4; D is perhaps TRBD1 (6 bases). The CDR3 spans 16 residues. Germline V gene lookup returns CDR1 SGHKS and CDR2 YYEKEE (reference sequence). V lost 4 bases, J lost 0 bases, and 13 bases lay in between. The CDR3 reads CASSTGRTATNEKLFF. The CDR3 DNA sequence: TGTGCCAGCAGCACCGGACGGACAGCAACTAATGAAAAACTGTTTTTT.

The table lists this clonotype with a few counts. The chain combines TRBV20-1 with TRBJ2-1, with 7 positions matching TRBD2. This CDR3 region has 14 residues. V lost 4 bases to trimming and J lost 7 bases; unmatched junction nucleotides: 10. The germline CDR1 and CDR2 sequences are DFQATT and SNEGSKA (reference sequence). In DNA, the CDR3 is TGCAGTGCTACCGGGACTAACCTAAGGAATGAGCAGTTCTTC. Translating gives CSATGTNLRNEQFF.

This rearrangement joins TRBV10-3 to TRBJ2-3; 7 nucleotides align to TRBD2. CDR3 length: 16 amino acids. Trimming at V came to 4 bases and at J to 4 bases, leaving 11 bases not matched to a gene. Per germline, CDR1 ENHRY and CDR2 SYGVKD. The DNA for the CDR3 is TGTGCCATCAGTGTTTGGGCGGGAGCGGGGCCAGATACGCAGTATTTT. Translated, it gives CAISVWAGAGPDTQYF.

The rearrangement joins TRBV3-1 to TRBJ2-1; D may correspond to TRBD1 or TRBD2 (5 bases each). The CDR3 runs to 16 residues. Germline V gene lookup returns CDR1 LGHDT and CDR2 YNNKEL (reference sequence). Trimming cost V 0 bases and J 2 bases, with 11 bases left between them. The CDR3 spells CASSQEVGTPYNEQFF. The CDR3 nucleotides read TGTGCCAGCAGCCAAGAAGTGGGGACCCCCTACAATGAGCAGTTCTTC.

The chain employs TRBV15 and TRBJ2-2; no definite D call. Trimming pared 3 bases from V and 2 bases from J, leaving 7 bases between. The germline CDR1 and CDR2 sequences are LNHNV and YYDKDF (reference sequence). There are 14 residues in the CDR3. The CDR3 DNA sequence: TGTGCCACCAGCAGGACCGTTAACACCGGGGAGCTGTTTTTT. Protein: CATSRTVNTGELFF.

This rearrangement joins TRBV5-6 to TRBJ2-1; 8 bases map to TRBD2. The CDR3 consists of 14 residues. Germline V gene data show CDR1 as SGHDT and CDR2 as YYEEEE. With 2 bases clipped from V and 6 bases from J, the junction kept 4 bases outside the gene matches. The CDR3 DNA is TGTGCCAGCAGCTTAGGCGGGGGGATCAATGAGCAGTTCTTC. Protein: CASSLGGGINEQFF. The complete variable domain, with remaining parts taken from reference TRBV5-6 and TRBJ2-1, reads DAGVTQSPTHLIKTRGQQVTLRCSPKSGHDTVSWYQQALGQGPQFIFQYYEEEERQRGNFPDRFSGHQFPNYSSELNVNALLLGDSALYLCASSLGGGINEQFFGPGTRLTVL.